The 30 T cell receptor beta chains below all came from one sample that was sequenced in a study of T cell clones after liver transplantation. Method: immunoSEQ multiplex PCR; TCRdb's copy keeps in-frame clones and lacks some. The sample comprises tens of thousands of clones, 82% of which are singletons, and more than 0.45% rests with the top ten. The sample was CD4+ T cells from blood, taken 45 to 47 months after liver transplant. The receptors were sampled from a human patient who received a liver transplant. The graft donor may account for some of the T cells.

V and J are TRBV29-1 and TRBJ2-1; TRBD2 aligns across 13 bases. Germline V gives CDR1 SQVTM, CDR2 ANQGSEA. The ends lost 5 bases at V and 2 bases at J; junction bases unmatched: 3. The CDR3 contains 15 residues. CDR3 DNA sequence: TGCAGCGTTCTCGGACTAGCGGGAGCCTACAATGAGCAGTTCTTC. This gives the protein CSVLGLAGAYNEQFF.

This chain joins TRBV5-1 and TRBJ1-5; tentatively, D is TRBD1 (6 bases). The V end was cut by 2 bases, the J end by 5 bases, with 11 bases between. Germline CDR1 reads SGHRS; CDR2 reads YFSETQ. CDR3 length: 14 residues. In DNA, the CDR3 is TGCGCCAGCAGCTTACAGGGAGGGGATCAGCCCCAGCATTTT. Residues: CASSLQGGDQPQHF.

DNA of the CDR3: TGTGCCAGCAGCTTAGGGGGGATCTACACCTTC. Amino acid sequence: CASSLGGIYTF. The rearrangement links TRBV7-2 to TRBJ1-2; a possible D gene is TRBD1 (5 bases). The CDR3 runs to 11 residues. Germline values: CDR1 SGHTA, CDR2 FQGNSA. V was trimmed by 1 base and J by 10 bases, leaving 7 bases between them.

The chain combines TRBV28 with TRBJ1-1; 9 positions match TRBD1. This CDR3 spans 15 amino acids. J gave up 5 bases and V 5 bases, and 9 bases lay outside the gene matches. Germline-derived CDR1 and CDR2 are MDHEN and SYDVKM. The CDR3 sequence: CASSITGTGRTEAFF. DNA for the CDR3: TGTGCCAGCAGTATCACCGGGACAGGGAGGACTGAAGCTTTCTTT.

The CDR3 region has the DNA TGTGCCAGCAGCTCGGGACAGGGACGGGGCGAGCAGTACTTC. Its translation is CASSSGQGRGEQYF. The V and J genes are TRBV7-6 and TRBJ2-7, with TRBD1 matching over 9 bases. CDR1 and CDR2 (germline): SGHVS, FNYEAQ. With V trimmed by 4 bases and J by 6 bases, 7 bases remained unmatched. The CDR3 consists of 14 residues. Filled out from reference TRBV7-6 and TRBJ2-7, the complete variable domain reads GAGVSQSPRYKVTKRGQDVALRCDPISGHVSLYWYRQALGQGPEFLTYFNYEAQQDKSGLPNDRFSAERPEGSISTLTIQRTEQRDSAMYRCASSSGQGRGEQYFGPGTRLTVT.

The chain recombines TRBV6-1 with TRBJ1-1; tentatively, D is TRBD1 (5 bases). Trimming pared 1 base from V and 8 bases from J, leaving 20 bases between. CDR3 size: 16 residues. Germline V gene data show CDR1 as MNHNS and CDR2 as SASEGT. CDR3 DNA: TGTGCCAGCAGTGAAGAAGCCCACCACTGGGACCCCGAAGCTTTCTTT. It translates to CASSEEAHHWDPEAFF.

The chain uses TRBV6-5 and TRBJ2-2; the match to TRBD2 covers 10 bases. Germline V gene data show CDR1 as MNHEY and CDR2 as SVGAGI. Losses at the gene ends were 7 bases for V and 15 bases for J; bases not matched to a gene: 17. The length of the CDR3 is 15 residues. CDR3 nucleotide sequence: TGTGCCAGCAAAAGGACCGGGACTAGCGAATCGGGGGTGTTTTTT. It codes for CASKRTGTSESGVFF.

In DNA, the CDR3 is TGTGCCTGGACCCGGAACCCGAACACTGAAGCTTTCTTT. Translating it yields CAWTRNPNTEAFF. The rearrangement uses TRBV30 and TRBJ1-1; D unclear. The CDR3 has 13 amino acids. Trimming left V 4 bases short and J 1 base short, with 10 bases between. Germline V gene data show CDR1 as GTSNPN and CDR2 as SVGIG (reference sequence).

DNA for the CDR3: TGTGCCAGCAGCGTAGCTCCCCACCAAGAGACCCAGTACTTC. Protein: CASSVAPHQETQYF. The rearrangement joins TRBV9 to TRBJ2-5, with unresolved D. This CDR3 region has 14 residues. Germline V lookup: CDR1 SGDLS, CDR2 YYNGEE. Trimming removed 0 bases from V and 0 bases from J, with 6 bases in between.

The V gene is TRBV6-6, the J gene TRBJ1-4; D is unresolved. Trimming shortened V by 6 bases and J by 5 bases, and 7 bases separated the two germline ends. CDR1 and CDR2 from the germline V gene are MNHNY and SVGAGI (reference sequence). CDR3 size: 12 residues. The CDR3 coding sequence is TGTGCCAGCAGCAAGAGAAATGAAAAACTGTTTTTT. Protein product: CASSKRNEKLFF.

V is TRBV15 and J is TRBJ2-1, with 12 bases identical to TRBD1. Looked up from germline, CDR1 is LNHNV and CDR2 is YYDKDF (reference sequence). The V segment lost 4 bases and the J segment 8 bases; nucleotides outside the gene matches: 9. The CDR3 length is 16 residues. In DNA form, the CDR3 reads TGTGCCACCAGCACCTTTCCGGGACAGGGGGCCTATGAGCAGTTCTTC. Protein sequence: CATSTFPGQGAYEQFF.

This chain links TRBV28 with TRBJ1-3, with TRBD1 as a possible D gene (5 bases). The CDR3 extends over 17 amino acids. CDR1 is MDHEN, CDR2 SYDVKM, per germline. Deletions cut 1 base from V and 2 bases from J, with 15 bases between. CDR3 in amino acids: CASSLSSRWGAGNTIYF. CDR3 DNA sequence: TGTGCCAGCAGTTTATCATCTCGGTGGGGGGCTGGAAACACCATATATTTT.

This clone was detected only a few times. The rearrangement links TRBV7-6 to TRBJ2-7; weak D call: TRBD1 (6 bases). V was cut by 5 bases and J by 6 bases, with 20 bases left in between. The CDR3 spans 15 residues. Per germline, CDR1 SGHVS and CDR2 FNYEAQ. CDR3 in DNA: TGTGCCAGCAGCCAGAGTGGACAGTACTCTAGCGAGCAGTACTTC. Translation gives CASSQSGQYSSEQYF.

V is TRBV5-4 and J is TRBJ1-2; maybe TRBD1 (5 bases). Trimming removed 0 bases at V and 1 base at J, with 7 bases between. Germline-derived CDR1 and CDR2 are SGHNT and YYREEE (reference sequence). The CDR3 length is 14 residues. The CDR3 DNA is TGTGCCAGCAGCTTGGTTGGGGGTAACTATGGCTACACCTTC. Translated, it gives CASSLVGGNYGYTF. The whole variable domain, remainder taken from reference TRBV5-4 and TRBJ1-2, is ETGVTQSPTHLIKTRGQQVTLRCSSQSGHNTVSWYQQALGQGPQFIFQYYREEENGRGNFPPRFSGLQFPNYSSELNVNALELDDSALYLCASSLVGGNYGYTFGSGTRLTVV.

The chain joins TRBV19 to TRBJ2-3; 14 positions agree with TRBD2. This CDR3 has 17 amino acids. V lost 3 bases, J lost 4 bases, and 6 bases stayed unmatched. From germline, CDR1 is LNHDA and CDR2 SQIVND (reference sequence). This chain's CDR3 is CASSMGTSGSRADTQYF. In nucleotides, the CDR3 is TGTGCCAGTAGTATGGGGACTAGCGGGAGTCGGGCAGATACGCAGTATTTT.

In this sample, this clone turned up once. The chain uses TRBV10-3 and TRBJ2-1; TRBD2 might be the D (6 bases). Germline values: CDR1 ENHRY, CDR2 SYGVKD. The CDR3 runs 11 residues. The V end was cut by 8 bases, the J end by 7 bases, with 9 bases between. CDR3 nucleotides: TGTGCCATCGCGACTAGGAATGAGCAGTTCTTC. Translating gives CAIATRNEQFF.

This CDR3 reads CASSLEDFGRGLPNTGELFF. The DNA of the CDR3 is TGCGCCAGCAGCTTGGAGGATTTCGGCAGGGGGCTCCCGAACACCGGGGAGCTGTTTTTT. The chain carries TRBV5-1 and TRBJ2-2; 8 positions match TRBD1. CDR3 length: 20 residues. Trimming removed 0 bases from V and 0 bases from J; junction bases left unmatched: 13. CDR1 SGHRS and CDR2 YFSETQ come from the germline V gene.

The CDR3 nucleotides read TGTGCCAGCAAGGCAAGATATAACACCGGGGAGCTGTTTTTT. This translates into CASKARYNTGELFF. This chain joins TRBV11-2 and TRBJ2-2; D uncertain. Germline loops: CDR1 SGHAT, CDR2 FQNNGV. V lost 7 bases and J lost 2, with 11 bases in between. There are 14 residues in the CDR3.

The V call is TRBV5-1, the J call TRBJ2-2; 15 bases line up with TRBD2. The V segment lost 4 bases and the J segment 0 bases; nucleotides outside the gene matches: 10. Germline V lookup: CDR1 SGHRS, CDR2 YFSETQ. The CDR3 consists of 20 residues. CDR3 residues: CASSRLVGLAGGANTGELFF. The CDR3 region has the DNA TGCGCCAGCAGCCGCCTCGTGGGACTAGCGGGAGGAGCGAACACCGGGGAGCTGTTTTTT. Full variable domain (missing parts from reference TRBV5-1 and TRBJ2-2): KAGVTQTPRYLIKTRGQQVTLSCSPISGHRSVSWYQQTPGQGLQFLFEYFSETQRNKGNFPGRFSGRQFSNSRSEMNVSTLELGDSALYLCASSRLVGLAGGANTGELFFGEGSRLTVL.

The chain recombines TRBV27 with TRBJ2-1; TRBD2 aligns across 7 bases. V lost 4 bases, J lost 8 bases, and 20 bases stayed unmatched. The CDR3 is 18 residues long. Germline CDR1 and CDR2: MNHEY and SMNVEV (reference sequence). This chain's CDR3 is CASSSPFGGGPIKHEQFF. The CDR3 DNA reads as TGTGCCAGCAGTTCTCCCTTCGGGGGAGGGCCTATTAAGCATGAGCAGTTCTTC.

V gene TRBV28 combines with J gene TRBJ1-1; a possible D gene is TRBD1 (5 bases). This CDR3 comprises 18 residues. The germline V gene encodes CDR1 MDHEN and CDR2 SYDVKM. Trimming removed 8 bases at V and 0 bases at J, with 25 bases between. For the CDR3, the DNA is TGTGCCAGCCCACCCTTTTTTGGACATTTAGGGATGAACACTGAAGCTTTCTTT. Translating it yields CASPPFFGHLGMNTEAFF. The full variable domain, its missing parts supplied by reference TRBV28 and TRBJ1-1, is DVKVTQSSRYLVKRTGEKVFLECVQDMDHENMFWYRQDPGLGLRLIYFSYDVKMKEKGDIPEGYSVSREKKERFSLILESASTNQTSMYLCASPPFFGHLGMNTEAFFGQGTRLTVV.

The rearrangement uses TRBV11-1 and TRBJ2-7, with D possibly being TRBD1 (5 bases). The CDR3 covers 13 residues. V was cut by 4 bases and J by 2 bases, with 9 bases left in between. CDR1 is SGHAT, CDR2 FQDESV, per germline (reference sequence). CDR3 protein: CASSWGRPYEQYF. CDR3 sequence (DNA): TGTGCCAGCAGCTGGGGCAGACCCTACGAGCAGTACTTC. Variable domain in full (rest from reference TRBV11-1 and TRBJ2-7): EAEVAQSPRYKITEKSQAVAFWCDPISGHATLYWYRQILGQGPELLVQFQDESVVDDSQLPKDRFSAERLKGVDSTLKIQPAELGDSAMYLCASSWGRPYEQYFGPGTRLTVT.

This chain connects TRBV5-1 to TRBJ1-3; D is unresolved. Trimming took 4 bases from V and 0 from J, leaving 8 bases between them. This CDR3 has 14 amino acids. CDR1 SGHRS and CDR2 YFSETQ come from the germline V gene. The CDR3 here is CASSPDPSGNTIYF. DNA of the CDR3: TGCGCCAGCAGCCCAGACCCCTCTGGAAACACCATATATTTT.

The chain links TRBV9 to TRBJ2-1; 8 nucleotides line up with TRBD2. V lost 0 bases, J lost 7 bases, and 6 bases stayed unmatched. Germline V gene data show CDR1 as SGDLS and CDR2 as YYNGEE. This CDR3 is built from 15 residues. DNA of the CDR3: TGTGCCAGCAGCGTAGCGGGAGGGCCGGTTAATGAGCAGTTCTTC. Protein product: CASSVAGGPVNEQFF.

This chain uses TRBV27 with TRBJ2-3, with unresolved D. Germline V gives CDR1 MNHEY, CDR2 SMNVEV (reference sequence). Trimming pared 3 bases from V and 0 bases from J, leaving 7 bases between. The CDR3 contains 14 residues. CDR3 protein: CASSLTVSTDTQYF. The CDR3 DNA reads TGTGCCAGCAGTTTGACGGTCAGCACAGATACGCAGTATTTT.

This rearrangement joins TRBV28 to TRBJ1-1, with 8 positions matching TRBD1. Trimming removed 3 bases from V and 5 bases from J; junction bases left unmatched: 8. Germline CDR1 MDHEN, CDR2 SYDVKM. The CDR3 is 15 residues long. The CDR3, as DNA: TGTGCCAGCAGTTTTTGGGGCGGGGACAGGACTGAAGCTTTCTTT. This gives the protein CASSFWGGDRTEAFF.

This clone has just a few counts. J is TRBJ2-1 and V is TRBV15; the D gene is possibly TRBD2 (6 bases). Deletions cut 3 bases from V and 6 bases from J, with 18 bases between. This CDR3 comprises 16 residues. Germline V gene data show CDR1 as LNHNV and CDR2 as YYDKDF (reference sequence). CDR3 DNA: TGTGCCACCAGCAGGGGCCGGGGCCTGGGGGGCAATGAGCAGTTCTTC. Protein product: CATSRGRGLGGNEQFF.

The rearrangement links TRBV18 to TRBJ1-4, with TRBD1 matching over 7 bases. CDR3 size: 16 residues. Looked up from germline, CDR1 is KGHSH and CDR2 is LQKENI. V was pared by 1 base and J by 7 bases, with 9 bases of the junction left unmatched. CDR3 residues: CASSPRTQGIGEKLFF. The CDR3 DNA reads TGTGCCAGCTCACCACGAACACAGGGGATAGGTGAAAAACTGTTTTTT. The full variable domain, its missing parts supplied by reference TRBV18 and TRBJ1-4, is NAGVMQNPRHLVRRRGQEARLRCSPMKGHSHVYWYRQLPEEGLKFMVYLQKENIIDESGMPKERFSAEFPKEGPSILRIQQVVRGDSAAYFCASSPRTQGIGEKLFFGSGTQLSVL.

V usage is TRBV20-1 and J usage is TRBJ1-2; TRBD1 is a possible D gene (6 bases). CDR3 length: 11 amino acids. Per the germline V gene, CDR1 is DFQATT and CDR2 is SNEGSKA (reference sequence). Trimming shortened V by 7 bases and J by 7 bases, and 13 bases separated the two germline ends. CDR3 sequence reads: CSGAGAGGYTF. For the CDR3, the DNA is TGCAGTGGCGCAGGGGCAGGTGGCTACACCTTC.

This rearrangement joins TRBV10-3 to TRBJ1-2; no clear D gene. Germline-derived CDR1 and CDR2 are ENHRY and SYGVKD. V shed 6 bases and J shed 2 bases, with 7 bases lying between them. This CDR3 has 12 residues. CDR3 nucleotides: TGTGCCATCAGCTGGAACAACTATGGCTACACCTTC. It encodes CAISWNNYGYTF.